This passage covers 5 T cell receptor beta chains from one sample sequenced in a study of cytomegalovirus exposure and HLA in healthy donors (TCRdb year 2017). Libraries were prepared through the immunoSEQ multiplex PCR assay. For the multiplex PCR, a mixture combining 60 forward primers for TCR Vbeta segments and 13 reverse primers for TCR Jbeta segments was used. TCRdb re-hosts the immuneACCESS table, in-frame sequences only. Its copies lack some clones; in the studies checked, an unresolved V gene accounts for under half of them, and the cause for the rest is not known. Across this sample there are more than 150,000 clones, with about 80% seen only once. The ten largest make up roughly an eighth of the sample. What was sequenced was PBMCs. The source of these receptors is a man aged 50-60 years in good health and CMV-seropositive.

The chain couples TRBV5-5 to TRBJ2-7; 12 bases fit TRBD2. The ends lost 3 bases at V and 1 base at J; junction bases unmatched: 2. The CDR3 is made up of 15 amino acids. The germline V gene has CDR1 SGHKS and CDR2 YYEKEE (reference sequence). Here the CDR3 reads CASSSGLAGSYEQYV. CDR3 in DNA: TGTGCCAGCAGCTCCGGACTAGCGGGATCCTACGAGCAGTACGTC.

CDR3 amino acids: CRAGQGTDTQYF. Here the CDR3 DNA reads TGCAGAGCTGGGCAGGGCACAGATACGCAGTATTTT. The chain joins TRBV29-1 to TRBJ2-3, with D uncertain. Germline CDR1 is SQVTM and CDR2 is ANQGSEA. This CDR3 has 12 residues.

The V call is TRBV6-5, the J call TRBJ1-6; 7 nucleotides line up with TRBD1. The CDR3 has 15 amino acids. Germline CDR1 MNHEY, CDR2 SVGAGI. J was trimmed by 5 bases and V by 6 bases; bases with no gene match: 7. The CDR3 region is CASSHRDRHNSPLHF. The CDR3, as DNA: TGTGCCAGCAGCCACCGGGACAGACATAATTCACCCCTCCACTTT.

This chain connects TRBV27 to TRBJ2-7, with no clear D. The CDR3 has 15 amino acids. Trimming left V 4 bases short and J 7 bases short, with 20 bases between. The germline gives CDR1 MNHEY, CDR2 SMNVEV (reference sequence). The CDR3 DNA reads as TGTGCCAGCAGTTCTTATTCCGGGTCCGACGAAGAGCAGTACTTC. Encoded protein: CASSSYSGSDEEQYF.

The V gene is TRBV9, the J gene TRBJ1-6; TRBD1 aligns across 7 bases. Germline CDR1 and CDR2: SGDLS and YYNGEE. The CDR3 loop spans 16 amino acids. The V segment lost 3 bases and the J segment 3 bases; nucleotides outside the gene matches: 6. The CDR3 spells CASSERTGVYNSPLHF. Here the CDR3 DNA reads TGTGCCAGCAGCGAGAGAACAGGGGTCTATAATTCACCCCTCCACTTT.